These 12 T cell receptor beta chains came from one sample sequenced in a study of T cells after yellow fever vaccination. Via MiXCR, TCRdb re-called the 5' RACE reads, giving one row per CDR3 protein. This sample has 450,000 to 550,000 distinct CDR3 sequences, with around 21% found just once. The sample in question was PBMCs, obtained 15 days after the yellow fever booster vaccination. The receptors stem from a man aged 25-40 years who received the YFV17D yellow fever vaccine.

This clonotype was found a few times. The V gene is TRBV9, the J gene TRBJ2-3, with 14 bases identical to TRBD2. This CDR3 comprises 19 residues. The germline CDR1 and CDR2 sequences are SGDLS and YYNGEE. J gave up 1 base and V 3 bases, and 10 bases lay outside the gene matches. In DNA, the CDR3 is TGTGCCAGCAGCGCCGGACTAGCGGGAGGAAGGTACGGCACAGATACGCAGTATTTT. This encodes CASSAGLAGGRYGTDTQYF.

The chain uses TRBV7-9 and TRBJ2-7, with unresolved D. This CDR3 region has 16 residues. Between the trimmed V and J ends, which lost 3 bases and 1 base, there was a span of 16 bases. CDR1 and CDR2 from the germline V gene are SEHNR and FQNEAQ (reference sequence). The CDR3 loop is CASSFLTDIGSYEQYF. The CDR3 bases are TGTGCCAGCAGCTTCCTCACAGATATCGGGTCCTACGAGCAGTACTTC.

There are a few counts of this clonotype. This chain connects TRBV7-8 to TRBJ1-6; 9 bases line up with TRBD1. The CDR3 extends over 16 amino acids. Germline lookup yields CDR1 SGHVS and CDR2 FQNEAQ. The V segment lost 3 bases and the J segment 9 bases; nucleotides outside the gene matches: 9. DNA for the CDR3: TGTGCCAGCAGCTTTGCTAGGGGACAGGGTACTTCACCCCTCCACTTT. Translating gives CASSFARGQGTSPLHF.

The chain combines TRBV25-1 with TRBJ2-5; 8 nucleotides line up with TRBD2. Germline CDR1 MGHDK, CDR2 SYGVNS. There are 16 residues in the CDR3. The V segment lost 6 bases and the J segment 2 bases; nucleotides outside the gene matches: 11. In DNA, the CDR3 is TGTGCCAGCAGCCCAGGACTAGCCGTGGGACAAGAGACCCAGTACTTC. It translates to CASSPGLAVGQETQYF.

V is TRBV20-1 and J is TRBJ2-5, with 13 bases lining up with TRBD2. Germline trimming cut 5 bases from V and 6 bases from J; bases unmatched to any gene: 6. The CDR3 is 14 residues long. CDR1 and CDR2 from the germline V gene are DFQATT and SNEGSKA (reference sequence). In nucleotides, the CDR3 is TGCAGTGCTGCACTAGCGGGAGGGCAAAAGACCCAGTACTTC. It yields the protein CSAALAGGQKTQYF.

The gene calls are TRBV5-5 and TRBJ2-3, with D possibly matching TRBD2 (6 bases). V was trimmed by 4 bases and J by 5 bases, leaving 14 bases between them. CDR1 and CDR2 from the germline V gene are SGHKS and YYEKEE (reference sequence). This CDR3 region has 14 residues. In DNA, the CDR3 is TGTGCCAGCAGCGGTCGGGGGTTTGGAGATACGCAGTATTTT. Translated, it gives CASSGRGFGDTQYF.

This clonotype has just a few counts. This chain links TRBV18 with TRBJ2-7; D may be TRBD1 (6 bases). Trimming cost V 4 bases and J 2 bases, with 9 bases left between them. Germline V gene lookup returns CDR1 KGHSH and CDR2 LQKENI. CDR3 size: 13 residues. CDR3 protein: CASSLGHTYEQYF. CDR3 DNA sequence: TGTGCCAGCTCACTGGGACACACCTACGAGCAGTACTTC.

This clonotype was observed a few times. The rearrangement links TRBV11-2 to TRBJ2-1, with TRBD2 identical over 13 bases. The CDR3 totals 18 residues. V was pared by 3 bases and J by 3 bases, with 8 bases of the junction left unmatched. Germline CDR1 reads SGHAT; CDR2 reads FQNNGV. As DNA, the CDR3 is TGTGCCAGCAGCTTTTGGACTAGCGGGAGTAACCACTACAATGAGCAGTTCTTC. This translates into CASSFWTSGSNHYNEQFF.

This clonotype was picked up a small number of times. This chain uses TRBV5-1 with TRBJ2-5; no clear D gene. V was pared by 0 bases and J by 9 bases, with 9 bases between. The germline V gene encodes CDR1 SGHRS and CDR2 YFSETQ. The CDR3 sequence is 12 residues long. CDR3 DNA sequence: TGCGCCAGCAGCTTGGAGACCCCGCCCCAGTACTTC. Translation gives CASSLETPPQYF.

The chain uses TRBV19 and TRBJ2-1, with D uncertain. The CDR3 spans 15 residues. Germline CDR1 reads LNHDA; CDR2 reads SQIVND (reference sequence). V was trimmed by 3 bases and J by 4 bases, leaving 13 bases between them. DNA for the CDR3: TGTGCCAGTAGTATTTTGGAGAATACTTACAATGAGCAGTTCTTC. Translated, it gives CASSILENTYNEQFF.

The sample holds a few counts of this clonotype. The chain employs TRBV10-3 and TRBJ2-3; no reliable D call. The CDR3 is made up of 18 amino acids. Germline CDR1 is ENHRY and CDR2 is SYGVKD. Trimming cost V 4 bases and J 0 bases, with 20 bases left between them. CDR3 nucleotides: TGTGCCATCAGTGGGTTACCGGGTGACGCCGCTAGCACAGATACGCAGTATTTT. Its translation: CAISGLPGDAASTDTQYF.

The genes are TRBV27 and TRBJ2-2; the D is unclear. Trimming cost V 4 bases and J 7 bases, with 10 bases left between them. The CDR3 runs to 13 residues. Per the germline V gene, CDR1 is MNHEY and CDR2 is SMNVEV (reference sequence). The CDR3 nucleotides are TGTGCCAGCAGTTCCCTCTTGAACGGGGAGCTGTTTTTT. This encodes CASSSLLNGELFF.